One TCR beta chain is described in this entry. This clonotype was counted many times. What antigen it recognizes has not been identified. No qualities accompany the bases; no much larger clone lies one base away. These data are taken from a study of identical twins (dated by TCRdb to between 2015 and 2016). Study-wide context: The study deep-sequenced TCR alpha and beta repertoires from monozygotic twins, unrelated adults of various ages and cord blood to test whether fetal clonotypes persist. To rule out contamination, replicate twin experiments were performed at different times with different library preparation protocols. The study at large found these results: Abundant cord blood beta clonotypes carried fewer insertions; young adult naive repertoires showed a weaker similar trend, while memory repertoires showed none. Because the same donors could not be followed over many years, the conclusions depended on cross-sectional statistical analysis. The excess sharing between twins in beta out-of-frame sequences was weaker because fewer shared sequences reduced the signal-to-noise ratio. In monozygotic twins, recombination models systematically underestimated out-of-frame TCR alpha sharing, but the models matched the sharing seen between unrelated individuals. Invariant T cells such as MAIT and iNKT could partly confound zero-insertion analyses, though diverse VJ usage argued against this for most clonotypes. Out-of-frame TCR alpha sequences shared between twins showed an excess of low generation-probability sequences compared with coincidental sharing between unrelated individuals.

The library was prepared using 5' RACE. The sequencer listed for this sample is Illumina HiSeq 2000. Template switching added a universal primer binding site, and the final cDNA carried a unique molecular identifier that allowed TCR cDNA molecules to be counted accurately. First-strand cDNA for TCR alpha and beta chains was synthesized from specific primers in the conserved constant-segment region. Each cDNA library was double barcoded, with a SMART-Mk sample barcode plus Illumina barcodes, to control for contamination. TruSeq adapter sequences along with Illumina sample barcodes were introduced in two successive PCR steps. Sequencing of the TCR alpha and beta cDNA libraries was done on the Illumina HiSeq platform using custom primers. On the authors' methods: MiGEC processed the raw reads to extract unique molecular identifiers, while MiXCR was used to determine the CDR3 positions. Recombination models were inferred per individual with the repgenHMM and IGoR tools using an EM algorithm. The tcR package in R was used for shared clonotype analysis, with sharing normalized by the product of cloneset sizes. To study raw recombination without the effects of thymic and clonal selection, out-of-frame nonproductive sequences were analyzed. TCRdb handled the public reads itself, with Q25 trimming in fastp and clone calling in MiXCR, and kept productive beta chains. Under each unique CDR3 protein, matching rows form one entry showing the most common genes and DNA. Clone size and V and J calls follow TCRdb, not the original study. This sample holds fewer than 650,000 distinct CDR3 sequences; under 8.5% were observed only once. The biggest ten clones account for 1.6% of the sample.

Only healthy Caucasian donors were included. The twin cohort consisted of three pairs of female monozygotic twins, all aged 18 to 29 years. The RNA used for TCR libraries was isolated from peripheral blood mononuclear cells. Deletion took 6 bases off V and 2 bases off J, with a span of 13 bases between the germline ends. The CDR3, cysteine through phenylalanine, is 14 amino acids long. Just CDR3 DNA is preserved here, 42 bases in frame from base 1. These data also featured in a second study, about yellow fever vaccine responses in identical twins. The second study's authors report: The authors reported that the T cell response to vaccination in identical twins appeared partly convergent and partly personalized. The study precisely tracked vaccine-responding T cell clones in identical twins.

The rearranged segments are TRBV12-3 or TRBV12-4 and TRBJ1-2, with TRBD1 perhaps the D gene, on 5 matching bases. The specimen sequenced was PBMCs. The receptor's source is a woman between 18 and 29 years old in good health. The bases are TGTGCCAGCAGAGCCGGACACCTGAACTATGGCTACACCTTC. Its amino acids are CASRAGHLNYGYTF.